This entry lists 18 T cell receptor beta chains sequenced from one sample in a study of HIV-infected children after antiretroviral therapy interruption. Unique molecular identifiers were included in an RNA-based 3' RACE TCR library. TCRdb used MiXCR to reprocess the 3' RACE reads, holding one entry per CDR3 protein. The table shows about 89,000 distinct CDR3 sequences, with about 7% occurring only once. Treatment of the sample: PENTA 11 planned treatment interruption arm or continuous ART arm. The sample consisted of CD45RA+ CD4+ T cells from PBMCs, pooled from several time points, taken from a donor given antiretroviral therapy, either interrupted or continuous. Noted subset: naive CD4+ CD45RA+ CD45RO- T cells. These receptors came from a pool of human donors with HIV.

This clonotype was observed at least ten times. The J gene is TRBJ2-7, the V gene TRBV19; D gene ambiguous. Trimming shortened V by 1 base and J by 2 bases, and 6 bases separated the two germline ends. This CDR3 region has 13 residues. Germline CDR1 and CDR2: LNHDA and SQIVND (reference sequence). In DNA form, the CDR3 reads TGTGCCAGTAGTATAGGATGGGCCTACGAGCAGTACTTC. Translation gives CASSIGWAYEQYF.

There are many counts of this clonotype. The chain is built from TRBV20-1 and TRBJ2-5; D not resolved. Per germline, CDR1 DFQATT and CDR2 SNEGSKA (reference sequence). The CDR3 covers 12 residues. Trimming shortened V by 0 bases and J by 5 bases, and 7 bases separated the two germline ends. CDR3 sequence (DNA): TGCAGTGCTAGAGACGGGCGCGAGACCCAGTACTTC. It codes for CSARDGRETQYF.

The sample holds many counts of this clonotype. The rearrangement links TRBV6-1 to TRBJ2-6; a weak D match, TRBD2 (6 bases). Germline lookup yields CDR1 MNHNS and CDR2 SASEGT. V was clipped by 7 bases and J by 0 bases, with 22 bases between them. This CDR3 contains 19 residues. The chain's CDR3 is CASTGGSAGIYSGANVLTF. The CDR3 DNA follows: TGTGCCAGCACCGGAGGGAGTGCGGGGATTTACTCTGGGGCCAACGTCCTGACTTTC.

This clonotype was counted many times. CDR3 residues: CIGLKRSAGAGGYTF. The CDR3, as DNA: TGCATCGGACTTAAGAGGTCCGCAGGTGCTGGGGGCTACACCTTC. The chain is built from TRBV20-1 and TRBJ1-2; D is undetermined. This CDR3 is built from 15 residues. Germline loops: CDR1 DFQATT, CDR2 SNEGSKA (reference sequence).

For the CDR3, the DNA is TGCGCCAGCAGCCAAGGTCACCTGAACACTGAAGCTTTCTTT. This sequence encodes CASSQGHLNTEAFF. This sequence joins TRBV4-1 and TRBJ1-1, with D hard to call. Germline CDR1 is MGHRA and CDR2 is YSYEKL. The CDR3 runs to 14 residues. V shed 1 base and J shed 0 bases, with 6 bases lying between them.

This clonotype occurred a few times. The rearrangement links TRBV5-1 to TRBJ2-7; 12 positions match TRBD2. CDR1 is SGHRS and CDR2 is YFSETQ in the germline V gene. This CDR3 is 15 amino acids long. V lost 4 bases to trimming and J lost 3 bases; unmatched junction nucleotides: 5. The CDR3: CASSLLAGGLYEQYF. The DNA for the CDR3 is TGCGCCAGCAGCCTACTAGCGGGAGGACTCTACGAGCAGTACTTC.

This clonotype was observed many times. The genes are TRBV10-3 and TRBJ2-3; TRBD1 matches 8 bases. The V segment lost 8 bases and the J segment 5 bases; nucleotides outside the gene matches: 15. CDR1 ENHRY and CDR2 SYGVKD come from the germline V gene. The CDR3 totals 16 residues. For the CDR3, the DNA is TGTGCCATCGCACAGGGGGGCAGGGTAAGGGAAGATACGCAGTATTTT. As protein: CAIAQGGRVREDTQYF.

The CDR3: CASSFEGPTAAGELFF. CDR3 in DNA: TGTGCCAGCAGTTTTGAGGGGCCGACGGCAGCCGGGGAGCTGTTTTTT. The V and J genes are TRBV12-3 or TRBV12-4 and TRBJ2-2; D possibly matches TRBD1 or TRBD2 (5 bases each). The CDR3 has 16 residues. V lost 3 bases and J lost 6, with 17 bases in between.

This clonotype was seen repeatedly, ten times or more. The rearrangement joins TRBV6-6 to TRBJ1-5; D remains ambiguous. V was clipped by 2 bases and J by 1 base, with 12 bases between them. Germline lookup yields CDR1 MNHNY and CDR2 SVGAGI (reference sequence). This CDR3 has 16 amino acids. This CDR3 reads CASSYGSPTSNQPQHF. The CDR3 DNA follows: TGTGCCAGCAGTTACGGGAGCCCGACGAGCAATCAGCCCCAGCATTTT.

V and J are TRBV24-1 and TRBJ2-1, with D unclear. Trimming removed 3 bases at V and 2 bases at J, with 7 bases between. The germline V gene encodes CDR1 KGHDR and CDR2 SFDVKD. The CDR3 sequence is 14 residues long. The CDR3 DNA is TGTGCCACCAGTGATGAGGTCCCCTACAATGAGCAGTTCTTC. Residues: CATSDEVPYNEQFF.

This sequence joins TRBV12-3 or TRBV12-4 and TRBJ1-1; D is ambiguous. Deletions cut 3 bases from V and 5 bases from J, with 34 bases between. The CDR3 runs 21 residues. The CDR3 sequence is CASSFRWKLGSPGVSETEAFF. The CDR3 nucleotides read TGTGCCAGCAGTTTCAGGTGGAAGTTGGGATCCCCCGGGGTGTCGGAGACTGAAGCTTTCTTT.

This clonotype turned up a few times. The J gene is TRBJ2-5, the V gene TRBV25-1; 8 positions agree with TRBD2. CDR1 and CDR2 from the germline V gene are MGHDK and SYGVNS. V shed 6 bases, J shed 5 bases, and the junction held 14 bases outside the gene matches. This CDR3 comprises 16 residues. This CDR3 reads CASSRGMGLGAETQYF. CDR3 nucleotides: TGTGCCAGCAGCCGGGGAATGGGACTAGGGGCGGAGACCCAGTACTTC. Drawing the rest from reference TRBV25-1 and TRBJ2-5, the complete variable domain is EADIYQTPRYLVIGTGKKITLECSQTMGHDKMYWYQQDPGMELHLIHYSYGVNSTEKGDLSSESTVSRIRTEHFPLTLESARPSHTSQYLCASSRGMGLGAETQYFGPGTRLLVL.

This clonotype was counted a single time. The J gene is TRBJ2-1, the V gene TRBV15; D call uncertain. Deletions cut 0 bases from V and 6 bases from J, with 6 bases between. The V gene's germline CDR1 is LNHNV and CDR2 YYDKDF (reference sequence). This CDR3 spans 13 amino acids. The CDR3 coding sequence is TGTGCCACCAGCAGAGACCCCAGCAATGAGCAGTTCTTC. Translated: CATSRDPSNEQFF.

This clonotype was detected ten times or more. The chain uses TRBV6-2 or TRBV6-3 and TRBJ2-7; D unclear. V lost 5 bases and J 4 bases, leaving 9 bases between the germline ends. The V gene's germline CDR1 is MNHEY and CDR2 SVGEGT. The CDR3 consists of 12 residues. For the CDR3, the DNA is TGTGCCAGCAGTATTTCATCGTACGAGCAGTACTTC. It yields the protein CASSISSYEQYF.

This rearrangement joins TRBV3-1 to TRBJ2-7; D is undetermined. Germline V gives CDR1 LGHDT, CDR2 YNNKEL (reference sequence). CDR3 length: 13 amino acids. V was shortened by 0 bases and J by 5 bases, with 8 bases between the two germline ends. CDR3 loop: CASSQDAHNEQYF. CDR3 coding DNA: TGTGCCAGCAGCCAAGATGCGCACAACGAGCAGTACTTC.

This clonotype was recorded many times. This rearrangement joins TRBV5-5 to TRBJ1-1, with a possible D match to TRBD1 (5 bases). Trimming stripped 3 bases from V and 2 bases from J, with 14 bases between. The CDR3 is made up of 15 amino acids. Germline V gene sequence: CDR1 SGHKS, CDR2 YYEKEE (reference sequence). CDR3 loop: CASSSPFTGNTEAFF. In DNA, the CDR3 is TGTGCCAGCAGCTCTCCTTTTACAGGTAACACTGAAGCTTTCTTT.

This clonotype has only a few counts. The V gene is TRBV3-1, the J gene TRBJ1-5; D possibly corresponds to TRBD1 (5 bases). The CDR3 sequence is 15 residues long. Looked up from germline, CDR1 is LGHDT and CDR2 is YNNKEL (reference sequence). The ends were cut back, 0 bases at V and 3 bases at J, with 9 bases in the middle. CDR3 in DNA: TGTGCCAGCAGCCAAGACGGGGCCTCCAATCAGCCCCAGCATTTT. The encoded protein is CASSQDGASNQPQHF. The full variable domain, in which reference TRBV3-1 and TRBJ1-5 provide the parts outside the CDR3, is DTAVSQTPKYLVTQMGNDKSIKCEQNLGHDTMYWYKQDSKKFLKIMFSYNNKELIINETVPNRFSPKSPDKAHLNLHINSLELGDSAVYFCASSQDGASNQPQHFGDGTRLSIL.

There are many counts of this clonotype. The V gene is TRBV9, the J gene TRBJ1-4, with 7 bases fitting TRBD1. The CDR3 runs to 15 residues. Trimming at V came to 2 bases and at J to 5 bases, leaving 6 bases not matched to a gene. Germline V gene data show CDR1 as SGDLS and CDR2 as YYNGEE. For the CDR3, the DNA is TGTGCCAGCAGCGTCGAGGGACAGCTAAATGAAAAACTGTTTTTT. This codes for CASSVEGQLNEKLFF.